The clone carrying this T cell receptor beta chain appeared a few times. The antigen is undetermined. The data stem from a study of T-cell memory formation after mild COVID-19. Study details: Largely donor-specific TCR clusters were found.

Study-wide points: CD4+ contracting clones were found mainly in CM and EM, and CD8+ ones in EMRA. A second wave expanding day 15 to 37 was CD4+-biased; contracting clones were balanced. Cross-reactive memory appears to have joined, as suggested by some responding clones showing up in pre-infection memory.

A single record per CDR3 protein comes from TCRdb applying MiXCR to the 5' RACE reads. The sample includes tens of thousands of distinct CDR3 sequences, 10% to 15% of them seen just once. This clonotype originated in a young man who had mild COVID-19 (a few samples of this study predate the infection). Cell type and time point are not known. Material for sequencing was PBMCs or a T cell subset sorted from them (not recorded which).

The CDR3 here is CASSVGTASSYNEQFF. As DNA, the CDR3 is TGTGCCAGCAGCGTAGGGACGGCCAGCTCCTACAATGAGCAGTTCTTC. J is TRBJ2-1 and V is TRBV9; D remains unclear. Between the trimmed V and J ends, which lost 0 bases and 0 bases, there was a span of 10 bases. Germline V lookup: CDR1 SGDLS, CDR2 YYNGEE. The CDR3 is 16 amino acids.